The sequence of this T cell receptor (beta chain) was determined in a study of CD8 T cells in Susac syndrome (dated by TCRdb to between 2019 and 2020). Turning to the overall study: Whether CD8+ T cell activation and differentiation in Susac syndrome was antigen driven was tested using repertoire sequencing. What the study reported, not specific to this receptor: The number of individuals in the TCR sequencing and HLA analysis was acknowledged as relatively small.

Remarks on this clonotype: This receptor's antigen is unknown. Base qualities are not recorded, but no much larger clone differs from it by a single base.

RNA was extracted with the RNeasy kit and roughly 0.45 to 1 ug was reverse transcribed using random hexamers. The immunoSEQ multiplex PCR assay, covering 54 Vbeta and 13 Jbeta segments, was used to amplify TCR beta CDR3 regions. To correct PCR amplification bias, a synthetic template baseline was used for both primer optimization and computational correction. Under the source paper's analysis protocol: Reads were annotated to V, D and J genes per IMGT and analyzed with immunoSEQ Analyzer, keeping only productive sequences. Clonality was computed as one minus Shannon entropy normalized by log2 of the number of productive unique sequences. Public and private clones were assessed among the 100 most prevalent clones of each patient and control. Susac-specific clones were defined as absent from healthy and MS cohorts, 850 to 1,300 published viral clones and other ImmuneACCESS disease sequences. TCRdb trimmed public reads at Q25 via fastp, called clones via MiXCR and kept in-frame beta chains. When rows share a CDR3 protein, they turn into one entry using the most common DNA and genes. The V and J calls come from TCRdb's annotation, not from the publication. In this sample the table shows 160,000 or so distinct CDR3 sequences, roughly 93% of which occur a single time. The biggest ten clones account for over 0.11% of the sample.

High-throughput TCR beta sequencing profiled peripheral blood CD8+ and CD4+ T cells from healthy donors, Susac syndrome patients and multiple sclerosis patients. Healthy donors were included as age- and sex-matched controls. Bulk CD8+ and CD4+ T cells were purified by magnetic negative isolation, while CD8+ TEMRA cells were enriched using FACS. Blood was collected in EDTA tubes and processed within 24 hours, with PBMCs isolated through density gradient centrifugation. PBMCs destined for TCR sequencing were cryopreserved in liquid nitrogen and later thawed in a 37 °C water bath. The sorted or isolated CD4+, CD8+ and CD8+ TEMRA cells had a purity of 90% or higher. Including the terminal cysteine and phenylalanine, the CDR3 comprises 14 residues. The kept DNA is CDR3 alone, 42 bases in frame from the first base. CDR1 and CDR2 are drawn from the germline V gene: SGHRS, YFSETQ. V loses 4 bases, J loses 4 bases, and the germline ends lie 13 bases apart.

The rearrangement combines TRBV5-1 with TRBJ2-3, with the identity of the D gene unclear. Input material: CD4+ T cells from PBMCs. The TCR comes from a human donor in good health. The sequence in DNA is TGCGCCAGCAGCCTAGGAGCCAGCCCAGATACGCAGTATTTT. Its protein reads: CASSLGASPDTQYF.